This T cell receptor beta chain was profiled in a study of blood T cells in healthy people across ages. Study-wide findings and caveats: A strong correlation was seen between TCR beta diversity and naive T cell percentage.

With a J-beta primer mix and a sample-barcoded 5' primer, a second PCR ran roughly 6 to 11 cycles. Each CDR3 protein gets one entry after TCRdb re-called the 5' RACE reads with MiXCR. Of 800,000 to 950,000 distinct CDR3 sequences in the sample, 29% were seen once. The CDR3 length is 14 residues. The germline V gene has CDR1 SQVTM and CDR2 ANQGSEA. V was clipped by 5 bases and J by 0 bases; unmatched bases: 5. Turning to this clonotype: The antigen is undetermined.

These same data were also listed under a study on T cells of mothers and their children. That paper states: Barcodes for each sample and 2-4 random nucleotides were added by the M1S primer used in the second PCR. Each mother yielded more than 8.5 million TCR beta CDR3 reads. Each child yielded some 3 million reads. Related pairs of mothers and children showed slightly higher, non-significant overlap versus unrelated pairs.

Sequencing input: blood. The sequence came from a woman between 35 and 50 years old in good health. V gene TRBV29-1 combines with J gene TRBJ1-1, with 8 bases matching TRBD1. CDR3 in DNA: TGCAGCGTTTGGGGACAGGCCATGAACACTGAAGCTTTCTTT. Its protein product is CSVWGQAMNTEAFF. The full variable domain, in which reference TRBV29-1 and TRBJ1-1 provide the parts outside the CDR3, is SAVISQKPSRDICQRGTSLTIQCQVDSQVTMMFWYRQQPGQSLTLIATANQGSEATYESGFVIDKFPISRPNLTFSTLTVSNMSPEDSSIYLCSVWGQAMNTEAFFGQGTRLTVV.